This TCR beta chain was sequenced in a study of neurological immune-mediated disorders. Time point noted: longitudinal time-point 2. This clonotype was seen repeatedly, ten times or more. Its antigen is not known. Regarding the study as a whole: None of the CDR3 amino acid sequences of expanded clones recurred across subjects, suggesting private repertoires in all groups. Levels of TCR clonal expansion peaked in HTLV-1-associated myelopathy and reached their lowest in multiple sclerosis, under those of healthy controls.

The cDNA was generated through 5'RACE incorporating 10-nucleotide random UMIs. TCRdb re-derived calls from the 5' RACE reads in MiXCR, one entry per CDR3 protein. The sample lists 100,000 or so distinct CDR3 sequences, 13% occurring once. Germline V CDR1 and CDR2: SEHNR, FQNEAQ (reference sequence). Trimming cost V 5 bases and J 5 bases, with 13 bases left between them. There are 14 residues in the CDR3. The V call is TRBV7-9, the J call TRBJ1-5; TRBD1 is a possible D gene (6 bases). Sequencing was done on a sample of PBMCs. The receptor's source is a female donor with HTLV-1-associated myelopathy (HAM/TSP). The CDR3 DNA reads TGTGCCAGCAGCCGTTTCGGGACACATCAGCCCCAGCATTTT. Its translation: CASSRFGTHQPQHF.